The T cell receptor (beta chain) described here comes from a study of T cells in Graves' hyperthyroidism and ophthalmopathy. Amplification targeted TCR beta CDR3 regions from RNA transcripts. In the first-round RT-PCR of the TCR CDR3, the HTBI primer set was used. TCRdb redid the calling of the multiplex PCR reads with MiXCR, one entry per CDR3 protein. The top ten hold 13% of the sample, which has hundreds of thousands of distinct CDR3 sequences, 14% to 15% seen once. Inclusion characteristics of ophthalmopathy patients comprised a Clinical Activity Score of at least 3, a NOSPECS grade of at least 4, and duration under 3 months. This clonotype was seen repeatedly, ten times or more. No antigen is known for it. Study outcomes and limitations: Blood held most thyroid clonotypes expanded above 0.001 frequency. From stable hyperthyroidism, ophthalmopathy was set apart by a 13 V-J model.

CDR1 is SNHLY, CDR2 FYNNEI, per germline. Deletions cut 5 bases from V and 7 bases from J, with 17 bases between. The CDR3 has 14 residues. This chain uses TRBV2 with TRBJ1-1; D remains ambiguous. The sequenced sample was blood. This clonotype was sampled from a man aged 18 to 29 with Graves' ophthalmopathy. For the CDR3, the DNA is TGTGCCAGCAGTCCCGAGGAAGGGTTTGTTGAAGCTTTCTTT. Amino acid sequence: CASSPEEGFVEAFF.